Listed below are T cell receptor beta chains from one sample, sequenced in a study of cytomegalovirus exposure and HLA in healthy donors. Only in-frame clones appear in the TCRdb table, and some are missing; sequencing was by immunoSEQ multiplex PCR. This table holds about 99,000 clones. The specimen was PBMCs. The source of these receptors is a man aged 35-49 years in good health and CMV-seronegative. Both conserved end residues are part of each CDR3. Fields, in order: J gene, V gene, CDR3 protein.

j_gene: TRBJ2-2; v_gene: TRBV4-3; CDR3aa: CASSPGGARITGELFF
j_gene: TRBJ2-5; v_gene: TRBV28; CDR3aa: CASSFYTGEETQYF
j_gene: TRBJ1-1; v_gene: TRBV28; CDR3aa: CASSEGQGITEAFF
j_gene: TRBJ2-7; v_gene: TRBV28; CDR3aa: CASSLGREQYF
j_gene: TRBJ2-7; v_gene: TRBV5-5; CDR3aa: CASSYPQGPQSSYEQYF
j_gene: TRBJ1-1; v_gene: TRBV27; CDR3aa: CASSHGQGNTEAFF
j_gene: TRBJ2-1; v_gene: TRBV5-6; CDR3aa: CASSPPSGRGPRNEQFF
j_gene: TRBJ1-5; v_gene: TRBV27; CDR3aa: CASSKRDSNQPQHF
j_gene: TRBJ2-1; v_gene: TRBV4-3; CDR3aa: CASSQDRLAGALNEQFF
j_gene: TRBJ2-7; v_gene: TRBV7-2; CDR3aa: CASSSLAGGPGEQYF
j_gene: TRBJ2-1; v_gene: TRBV11-2; CDR3aa: CASSLEMTGEQFF
j_gene: NA; v_gene: TRBV30; CDR3aa: CAWSPGGHVSGEQYF
j_gene: TRBJ2-5; v_gene: TRBV18; CDR3aa: CASSPPGLAGGLQETQYF
j_gene: TRBJ2-7; v_gene: TRBV7-2; CDR3aa: CASSLVAGTYEQYF
j_gene: TRBJ2-7; v_gene: TRBV27; CDR3aa: CATGGIQGAGLYEQYF
j_gene: TRBJ2-7; v_gene: TRBV6-5; CDR3aa: CASSPQGSSYEQYF
j_gene: TRBJ2-3; v_gene: TRBV7-9; CDR3aa: CASSLESPGATDTQYF
j_gene: TRBJ2-1; v_gene: TRBV7-9; CDR3aa: CASSLASSGTYNEQFF
j_gene: TRBJ2-7; v_gene: TRBV6-5; CDR3aa: CASSYSGGNIAYEQYF
j_gene: TRBJ2-3; v_gene: TRBV5-4; CDR3aa: CASSSGSGTDTQYF
j_gene: TRBJ1-2; v_gene: TRBV6-5; CDR3aa: CASSRTGGVYGYTF
j_gene: TRBJ1-5; v_gene: TRBV7-9; CDR3aa: CASSFGQSNQPQHF
j_gene: NA; v_gene: TRBV5-1; CDR3aa: CASSLAGDSYEQYF
j_gene: TRBJ2-7; v_gene: TRBV27; CDR3aa: CASSSGQGLHEQYF
j_gene: TRBJ2-3; v_gene: TRBV29-1; CDR3aa: CSVGAASGRDTDTQYF
j_gene: TRBJ2-2; v_gene: TRBV7-9; CDR3aa: CASSFQQGDGELFF
j_gene: TRBJ2-3; v_gene: TRBV7-2; CDR3aa: CASSSPPGTSLADTQYF
j_gene: TRBJ2-7; v_gene: TRBV30; CDR3aa: CAWSAGTGGIQYF
j_gene: TRBJ2-1; v_gene: TRBV15; CDR3aa: CATSSLRGLPGSYNEQFF
j_gene: TRBJ1-3; v_gene: TRBV28; CDR3aa: CASRVAHTIYF
j_gene: TRBJ2-5; v_gene: TRBV7-9; CDR3aa: CASTLGRAERAQYF
j_gene: TRBJ2-5; v_gene: TRBV27; CDR3aa: CASSFTGVRETQYF
j_gene: TRBJ2-5; v_gene: TRBV7-2; CDR3aa: CASSPWEPTGQETQYF
j_gene: TRBJ1-1; v_gene: TRBV30; CDR3aa: CAWAERLGAFF
j_gene: TRBJ2-7; v_gene: TRBV2; CDR3aa: CASSDEGYEQYF
j_gene: TRBJ2-2; v_gene: TRBV5-6; CDR3aa: CASSFIGRANTGELFF
j_gene: TRBJ1-2; v_gene: TRBV6-6; CDR3aa: CASSSRDRGIESYTF
j_gene: TRBJ1-6; v_gene: TRBV19; CDR3aa: CASSILGGSPLHF
j_gene: TRBJ1-4; v_gene: TRBV2; CDR3aa: CASSRDSRNEKLFF
j_gene: TRBJ1-4; v_gene: TRBV30; CDR3aa: CAWSVWGDATGNEKLFF
j_gene: TRBJ1-5; v_gene: TRBV6-5; CDR3aa: CASSYSRVQPQHF
j_gene: TRBJ2-2; v_gene: TRBV9; CDR3aa: CASSYGTGGNTGELFF
j_gene: TRBJ1-2; v_gene: TRBV28; CDR3aa: CASSLTGRGTNYGYTF
j_gene: TRBJ2-3; v_gene: TRBV7-2; CDR3aa: CASSLVASGSHPTDTQYF
j_gene: TRBJ2-1; v_gene: TRBV9; CDR3aa: CASSRRGGAYNEQFF
j_gene: TRBJ1-5; v_gene: TRBV18; CDR3aa: CASSLRELLIKDRNQPQHF
j_gene: TRBJ2-3; v_gene: TRBV28; CDR3aa: CASSGQTDTQYF
j_gene: TRBJ1-4; v_gene: TRBV5-1; CDR3aa: CASSGIQGGEKLFF
j_gene: TRBJ2-7; v_gene: TRBV6-4; CDR3aa: CASSVIERGDYEQYF
j_gene: TRBJ1-4; v_gene: TRBV4-1; CDR3aa: CASSQALDRGEKLFF
j_gene: TRBJ2-3; v_gene: TRBV7-2; CDR3aa: CASSLAGVTDTQYF